Listed here is a single TCR beta chain. Only in-frame clones appear in the TCRdb table, and some are missing; sequencing was by immunoSEQ multiplex PCR. The data contain some 330,000 clones, around 84% of them seen just once; the ten biggest clones take up 4% to 5%. V was clipped by 6 bases and J by 8 bases; unmatched bases: 5. CDR3 length equals 12 residues. This entry comes from a study of blood T cell repertoires in COVID-19. The sample comprised PBMCs or T cells enriched from blood (not recorded which). This receptor was identified in a man aged 25 to 40 who had recovered from COVID-19. The V gene is TRBV12-3 or TRBV12-4, the J gene TRBJ1-2; 8 bases agree with TRBD1. The CDR3 coding sequence is TGTGCCAGCAGCAGGGGGCTAGAGGGCTACACCTTC. Translating gives CASSRGLEGYTF.